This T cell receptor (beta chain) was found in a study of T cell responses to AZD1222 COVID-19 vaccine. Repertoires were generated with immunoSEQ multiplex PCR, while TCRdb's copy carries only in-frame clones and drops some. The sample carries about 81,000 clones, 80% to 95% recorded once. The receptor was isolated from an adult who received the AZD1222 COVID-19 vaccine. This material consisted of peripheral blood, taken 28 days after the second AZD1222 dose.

CDR3 amino acids: CASSSHRGRGYGYTF. CDR3 DNA: TGTGCCAGCAGTTCTCACAGGGGGCGCGGGTATGGCTACACCTTC. The chain carries TRBV6-2 or TRBV6-3 and TRBJ1-2; 9 positions agree with TRBD1. The V gene's germline CDR1 is MNHEY and CDR2 SVGEGT. The CDR3 is 15 amino acids. J gave up 5 bases and V 4 bases, and 8 bases lay outside the gene matches.